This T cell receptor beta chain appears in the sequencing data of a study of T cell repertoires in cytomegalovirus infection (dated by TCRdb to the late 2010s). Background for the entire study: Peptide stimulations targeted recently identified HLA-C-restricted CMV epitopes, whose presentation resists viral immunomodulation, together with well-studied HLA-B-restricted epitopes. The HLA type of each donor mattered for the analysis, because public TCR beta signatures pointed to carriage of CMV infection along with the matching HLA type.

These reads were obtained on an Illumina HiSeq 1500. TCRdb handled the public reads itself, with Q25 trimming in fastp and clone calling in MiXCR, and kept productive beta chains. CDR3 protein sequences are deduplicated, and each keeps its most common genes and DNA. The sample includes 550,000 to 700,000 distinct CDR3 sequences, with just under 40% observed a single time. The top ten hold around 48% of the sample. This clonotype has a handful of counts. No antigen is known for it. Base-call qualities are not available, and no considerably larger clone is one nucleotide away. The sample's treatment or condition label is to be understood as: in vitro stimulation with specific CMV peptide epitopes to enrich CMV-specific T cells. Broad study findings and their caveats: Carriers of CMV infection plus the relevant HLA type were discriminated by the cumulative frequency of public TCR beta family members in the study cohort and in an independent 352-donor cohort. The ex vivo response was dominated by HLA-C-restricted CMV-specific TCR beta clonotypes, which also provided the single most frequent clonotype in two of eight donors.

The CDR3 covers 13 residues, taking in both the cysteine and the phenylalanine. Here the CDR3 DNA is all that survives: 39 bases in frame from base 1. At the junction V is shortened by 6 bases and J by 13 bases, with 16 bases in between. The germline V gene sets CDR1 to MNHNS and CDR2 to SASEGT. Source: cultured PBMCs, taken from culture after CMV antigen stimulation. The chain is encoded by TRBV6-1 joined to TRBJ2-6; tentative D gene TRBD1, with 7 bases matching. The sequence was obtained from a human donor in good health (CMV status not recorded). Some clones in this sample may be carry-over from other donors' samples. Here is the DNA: TGTGCCAGCAGGGCGGGACAGACAGCGGTCCTGACTTTC. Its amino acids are CASRAGQTAVLTF.